These T cell receptor beta chains were read from a single sample in a study of T cells in Graves' hyperthyroidism and ophthalmopathy. TCRdb analysed the multiplex PCR reads with MiXCR anew, one entry per CDR3 protein. The data show hundreds of thousands of distinct CDR3 sequences, with 20% seen just once and 34% held by the top ten. Sequencing was performed on blood. These receptors originate from a man aged 30 to 45 with Graves' ophthalmopathy. The CDR3 runs from the conserved cysteine through the conserved F or W.

V | CDR3
TRBV12-3/TRBV12-4 | CASRLTGQGSHEQYF
TRBV7-8 | CASSTLADSSYEQYF
TRBV19 | CATGTGGAAQYF
TRBV28 | CASSLWGQSTNEKLFF
TRBV27 | CASSRLWGTDTQYF
TRBV12-3/TRBV12-4 | CASSRTGWDGYTF
TRBV29-1 | CGVAGTGSWEQYF
TRBV27 | CASSSQAGTTDTQYF
TRBV12-3/TRBV12-4 | CASSLSQWPQHF
TRBV11-2 | CASSPLSLDYTQYF
TRBV6-1 | CASSSTSGRAFGEQYF
TRBV18 | CASSRNRDNEQFF
TRBV12-3/TRBV12-4 | CASRPESGANVLTF
TRBV28 | CASSTRREGYEQYF
TRBV28 | CASRLAQGAPEQFF
TRBV5-1 | CASSHSVATGANVLTF
TRBV20-1 | CSAEDSPRFYEQYF
TRBV7-9 | CASSLGSSAGAINEQFF
TRBV3-1 | CASSQDSGPGVASNQPQHF
TRBV28 | CASSQVAGQSYNEQFF
TRBV11-3 | CASSRTGGVTGELFF
TRBV10-2 | CASSPGYGYGYTF